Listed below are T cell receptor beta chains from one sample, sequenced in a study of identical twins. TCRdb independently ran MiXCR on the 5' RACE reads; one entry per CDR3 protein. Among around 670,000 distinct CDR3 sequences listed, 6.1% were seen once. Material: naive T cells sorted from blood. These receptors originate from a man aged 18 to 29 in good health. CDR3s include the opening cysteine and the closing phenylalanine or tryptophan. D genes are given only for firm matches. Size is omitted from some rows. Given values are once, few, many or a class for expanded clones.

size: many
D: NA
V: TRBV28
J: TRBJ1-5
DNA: TGTGCCAGCAGCTCCTCCGCGGGGAGATGGGATCAGCCCCAGCATTTT
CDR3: CASSSSAGRWDQPQHF

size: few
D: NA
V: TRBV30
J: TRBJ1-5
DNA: TGTGCCTGGAGCGAGTATAGCAATCAGCCCCAGCATTTT
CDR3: CAWSEYSNQPQHF

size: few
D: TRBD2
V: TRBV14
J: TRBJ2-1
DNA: TGTGCCAGCAGCCCCAAACCGACGGGACTAGCGGGAGGGCCTTCAAATGAGCAGTTCTTC
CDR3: CASSPKPTGLAGGPSNEQFF

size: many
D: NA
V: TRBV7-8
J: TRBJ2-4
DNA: TGTGCCAGCAGCTTAGATCCCCTAGCCAAAAACATTCAGTACTTC
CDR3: CASSLDPLAKNIQYF

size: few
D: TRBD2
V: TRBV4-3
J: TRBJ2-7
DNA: TGCGCCAGCAGCCAAGATGGGGGGACTAGCGGGCTCGAGCAGTACTTC
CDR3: CASSQDGGTSGLEQYF

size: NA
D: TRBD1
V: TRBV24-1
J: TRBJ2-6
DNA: TGTGCCACCAGTGATGCGACAGGGGGCGCTGGGGCCAACGTCCTGACTTTC
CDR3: CATSDATGGAGANVLTF

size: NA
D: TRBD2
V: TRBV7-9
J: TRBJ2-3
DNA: TGTGCCAGCAGCGACCTAGCGGTTAGCACAGATACGCAGTATTTT
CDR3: CASSDLAVSTDTQYF

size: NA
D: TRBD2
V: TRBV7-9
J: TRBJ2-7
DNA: TGTGCCAGCAGCGTTACTTCTAGCGGGGCACTCTACGAGCAGTACTTC
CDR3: CASSVTSSGALYEQYF

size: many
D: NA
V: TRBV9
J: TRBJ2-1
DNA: TGTGCCAGCAGCGTGGGGCACTACAATGAGCAGTTCTTC
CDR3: CASSVGHYNEQFF

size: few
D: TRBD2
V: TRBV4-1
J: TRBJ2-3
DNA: TGCGCCAGCAGCCTACACCTACGGACTAGCCGAAGCACAGATACGCAGTATTTT
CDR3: CASSLHLRTSRSTDTQYF

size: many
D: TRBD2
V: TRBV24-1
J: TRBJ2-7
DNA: TGTGCCACCAGCACCGGGACTAGCGGGGGCGAGCAGTACTTC
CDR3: CATSTGTSGGEQYF

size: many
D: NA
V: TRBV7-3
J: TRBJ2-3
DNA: TGTGCCAGCAGCCAATCCGGGGATACGCAGTATTTT
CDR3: CASSQSGDTQYF

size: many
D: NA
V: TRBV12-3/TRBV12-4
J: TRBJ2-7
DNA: TGTGCCAGCAGGGACAACTCCGGTAACTACTACGAGCAGTACTTC
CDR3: CASRDNSGNYYEQYF

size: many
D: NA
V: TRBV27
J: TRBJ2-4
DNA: TGTGCCAGCAGTTATGATCCCGGTAGTAGGGCGAGAAACATTCAGTACTTC
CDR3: CASSYDPGSRARNIQYF